The 8 T cell receptor beta chains listed next were all sequenced from one sample in a study of blood T cell repertoires in COVID-19 (dated by TCRdb to between 2020 and 2021). Library creation used the immunoSEQ multiplex PCR assay. TCRdb stores this immuneACCESS table with in-frame sequences only. Part of the clones is absent; in the studies checked, under half of the shortfall reflects unresolved V genes, and no reason is known for the rest. In this sample the table shows about 230,000 clones, around 84% of which occur a single time. Around 18% of the sample rests with the top ten. Sequencing was done on a sample of peripheral blood. The receptors shown here come from a woman of 80 years or more with active or convalescent COVID-19.

The V call is TRBV5-1, the J call TRBJ2-7, with a possible D match to TRBD1 (6 bases). From germline, CDR1 is SGHRS and CDR2 YFSETQ. V lost 0 bases and J lost 3, with 10 bases in between. This CDR3 is 14 amino acids long. The CDR3 reads CASSLEARGYEQYF. In DNA form, the CDR3 reads TGCGCCAGCAGCTTGGAGGCCAGGGGCTACGAGCAGTACTTC.

The rearrangement joins TRBV9 to TRBJ2-1; TRBD2 might be the D (6 bases). The CDR3 spans 13 residues. Trimming took 2 bases from V and 9 from J, leaving 12 bases between them. The germline gives CDR1 SGDLS, CDR2 YYNGEE. CDR3 nucleotides: TGTGCCAGCAGCGTCTTAAATAGCGGTGAGCAGTTCTTC. Translating gives CASSVLNSGEQFF.

J is TRBJ2-1 and V is TRBV4-3; the match to TRBD2 covers 7 bases. CDR1 is LGHNA and CDR2 is YSLEER in the germline V gene. The CDR3 is 14 residues long. V dropped 5 bases and J dropped 3; count of bases not matched to a gene: 4. The CDR3 DNA is TGCGCCAGCAGCGTCGGGACTAACTACAATGAGCAGTTCTTC. It yields the protein CASSVGTNYNEQFF.

The chain couples TRBV27 to TRBJ2-1; a possible D gene is TRBD2 (6 bases). The germline gives CDR1 MNHEY, CDR2 SMNVEV (reference sequence). The CDR3 covers 15 residues. Trimming cost V 4 bases and J 7 bases, with 17 bases left between them. As DNA, the CDR3 is TGTGCCAGCAGTTACGGGAGTATGATTAGGAATGAGCAGTTCTTC. Translating gives CASSYGSMIRNEQFF.

CDR3 nucleotide sequence: TGTGCCAGCAGCGGACTAGCGGGAGGGTCGTTTGAGCAGTTCTTC. It translates to CASSGLAGGSFEQFF. V usage is TRBV7-6 and J usage is TRBJ2-1; TRBD2 agrees at 15 bases. The germline V gene encodes CDR1 SGHVS and CDR2 FNYEAQ. This CDR3 has 15 amino acids. Losses at the gene ends were 5 bases for V and 9 bases for J; bases not matched to a gene: 5.

This chain joins TRBV4-3 and TRBJ1-2; D unclear. This CDR3 has 15 amino acids. Germline CDR1 is LGHNA and CDR2 is YSLEER. V lost 4 bases and J lost 4, with 16 bases in between. Here the CDR3 reads CASSPRRALGYGYTF. The CDR3, as DNA: TGCGCCAGCAGCCCCAGGCGAGCCCTCGGCTATGGCTACACCTTC.

V is TRBV29-1 and J is TRBJ2-1, with 9 bases aligning to TRBD1. CDR1 is SQVTM and CDR2 is ANQGSEA in the germline V gene. This CDR3 region has 13 residues. V dropped 6 bases and J dropped 8; count of bases not matched to a gene: 8. This CDR3 is CSVPGQGGHEQFF. CDR3 in DNA: TGCAGCGTACCGGGACAGGGTGGTCATGAGCAGTTCTTC.

The chain is built from TRBV5-5 and TRBJ2-5; 9 nucleotides match TRBD2. CDR1 is SGHKS and CDR2 is YYEKEE in the germline V gene (reference sequence). CDR3 length: 18 amino acids. V was pared by 0 bases and J by 2 bases, with 11 bases of the junction left unmatched. The CDR3 region has the DNA TGTGCCAGCAGCTTGGTTTACGTGCCTAGCGGGGTGCAAGAGACCCAGTACTTC. It is translated as CASSLVYVPSGVQETQYF.